A selection of T cell receptor beta chains follows, all from one sample in a study of blood T cells in healthy people across ages. Via MiXCR, TCRdb re-called the 5' RACE reads, giving one row per CDR3 protein. The repertoire holds 450,000 to 600,000 distinct CDR3 sequences, with around a quarter as singletons. Another study also made use of these data, one on T cells of mothers and their children.

The sample taken for sequencing was blood. These receptor sequences come from a boy younger than 10 in good health. Both conserved end residues are part of each CDR3. Fields, in order: clone size, J gene, V gene, D gene, CDR3 DNA, CDR3 protein. D genes are given only for firm matches. For some rows the clone size is stated as once, few or many, or as a class when expanded; others skip it.

-	TRBJ2-3	TRBV5-1	-	TGCGCCAGCAGCTTGGACCGTGGGGACACAGATACGCAGTATTTT	CASSLDRGDTDTQYF
-	TRBJ1-2	TRBV7-3	-	TGTGCCAGCAGCAGCACGGGACCCCCCCGCAACTATGGCTACACCTTC	CASSSTGPPRNYGYTF
-	TRBJ1-2	TRBV5-1	TRBD1	TGCGCCAGCAGCGCCGGGACAGGGGGCTTTGGCTACACCTTC	CASSAGTGGFGYTF
few	TRBJ1-4	TRBV6-6	-	TGTGCCAGCAGTTACCTTGATGGAGGGGCTGAAAAACTGTTTTTT	CASSYLDGGAEKLFF
few	TRBJ1-2	TRBV7-6	-	TGTGCCAGCAGCTCTCCGGGGCAGCTATATGGCTACACCTTC	CASSSPGQLYGYTF
few	TRBJ2-1	TRBV6-2/TRBV6-3	TRBD2	TGTGCCAGCAGGATCGGGACTAGCGGGAGATATGAGCAGTTCTTC	CASRIGTSGRYEQFF
few	TRBJ2-5	TRBV7-8	-	TGTGCCAGCAGCTCGCGACTCGGTAGGGAAGAGACCCAGTACTTC	CASSSRLGREETQYF
-	TRBJ1-4	TRBV5-1	-	TGCGCCAGCAGCGCACGGGACGGGGACGAAAAACTGTTTTTT	CASSARDGDEKLFF
few	TRBJ1-3	TRBV3-1	-	TGTGCCAGCAGCCAAGTGAGCAGGTCCGGAAACACCATATATTTT	CASSQVSRSGNTIYF
-	TRBJ1-5	TRBV2	-	TGTGCCTCCACTGAGGACATACTAAATCAGCCCCAGCATTTT	CASTEDILNQPQHF
once	TRBJ2-5	TRBV5-6	-	TGTGCCAGCAGCTTGGTCGGGCCCCCCGTGGGGGAGACCCAGTACTTC	CASSLVGPPVGETQYF
few	TRBJ2-1	TRBV9	TRBD1	TGTGCCAGCAGCGGATCCAGCCGGGACAGGGCGCTTGGGGCCTCCTACAATGAGCAGTTCTTC	CASSGSSRDRALGASYNEQFF
-	TRBJ1-5	TRBV20-1	-	TGCAGTGCACTACGGGGTAGGGGGGGCAATCAGCCCCAGCATTTT	CSALRGRGGNQPQHF
many	TRBJ2-1	TRBV3-1	TRBD2	TGTGCCAGCAGCCTTGGCCATCGACAGGGGACTAGCGGGCAGTTCTTC	CASSLGHRQGTSGQFF
-	TRBJ1-1	TRBV5-1	TRBD1	TGCGCCAGCAGCTTGGACAGGGGGGGCAGTGGAGCTTTCTTT	CASSLDRGGSGAFF
few	TRBJ2-5	TRBV30	TRBD2	TGTGCCTGGAGTGTTAAGCGGGAGGCTCCTAGGGTCCAGTACTTC	CAWSVKREAPRVQYF
many	TRBJ1-6	TRBV20-1	-	TGCAGTGCTAGAGATAGTTCGACAGATAATTCACCCCTCCACTTT	CSARDSSTDNSPLHF
few	TRBJ2-1	TRBV4-3	-	TGCGCCAGCAGCCAAGATAGTAGCAATGAGCAGTTCTTC	CASSQDSSNEQFF
-	TRBJ2-1	TRBV27	TRBD2	TGTGCCAGCAGTTTAAGTCTAGCGGGGGTGAGCTCCTACAATGAGCAGTTCTTC	CASSLSLAGVSSYNEQFF
-	TRBJ2-5	TRBV11-2	-	TGTGCCAGCAGTTCTCGGGCAGGGACGGGAGAGACCCAGTACTTC	CASSSRAGTGETQYF
-	TRBJ2-3	TRBV9	TRBD2	TGTGCCAGCAGCGCGTATAGCGGGGATGGCACAGATACGCAGTATTTT	CASSAYSGDGTDTQYF
-	TRBJ1-4	TRBV6-6	-	TGTGCCAGCAGTTACTCGAGCGGGCTTAATGAAAAACTGTTTTTT	CASSYSSGLNEKLFF
-	TRBJ2-3	TRBV7-2	-	TGTGCCAGCAGCTTAATGGGTCGGGGTAGCACAGATACGCAGTATTTT	CASSLMGRGSTDTQYF
-	TRBJ2-1	TRBV20-1	TRBD2	TGCAGTGCTAGGACGGGGGGGGGTAATGAGCAGTTCTTC	CSARTGGGNEQFF
-	TRBJ2-1	TRBV29-1	-	TGCAGCGTTGAGGGGACGAAGTTTATCTCCTACAATGAGCAGTTCTTC	CSVEGTKFISYNEQFF
-	TRBJ1-1	TRBV5-1	TRBD1	TGCGCCAGCAGCCTCTTCAGGGGGGCGAACACTGAAGCTTTCTTT	CASSLFRGANTEAFF
-	TRBJ2-7	TRBV14	TRBD2	TGTGCCAGCAGCCACGTAGCGGGAGGGTACGAGCAGTACTTC	CASSHVAGGYEQYF
-	TRBJ2-3	TRBV18	TRBD1	TGTGCCAGCTCACCCCGACAGGGTGGGGTCACAGATACGCAGTATTTT	CASSPRQGGVTDTQYF
-	TRBJ2-3	TRBV3-1	-	TGTGCCAGCAGCCCGAGTAGACTTGGTACGCAGTATTTT	CASSPSRLGTQYF
-	TRBJ2-7	TRBV7-3	TRBD2	TGTGCCAGCAGCCCTACGGGACTAGCACGCGAGCAGTACTTC	CASSPTGLAREQYF
few	TRBJ2-6	TRBV24-1	-	TGTGCCACCAGAACGACAGATTCTGGGGCCAACGTCCTGACTTTC	CATRTTDSGANVLTF
-	TRBJ2-7	TRBV9	TRBD2	TGTGCCAGCAGCGTCGGGACTAGCGGGGGTGGGGAGGACTACGAGCAGTACTTC	CASSVGTSGGGEDYEQYF
few	TRBJ2-2	TRBV4-3	TRBD2	TGCGCCAGCAGCCAAATGCGAGCGGGACGACTCACCGGGGAGCTGTTTTTT	CASSQMRAGRLTGELFF
many	TRBJ2-7	TRBV12-3/TRBV12-4	-	TGTGCCAGCAGCCTCAATAGGGACTACGAGCAGTACTTC	CASSLNRDYEQYF
-	TRBJ2-2	TRBV10-3	-	TGTGCCATCAGTGAGTCTGTGGAAACCGGGGAGCTGTTTTTT	CAISESVETGELFF
-	TRBJ2-1	TRBV27	-	TGTGCCAGCAGTTTCCCGGGACTGTCAGGCAATGAGCAGTTCTTC	CASSFPGLSGNEQFF
many	TRBJ2-3	TRBV15	TRBD2	TGTGCCACCAGCATCGAACTAGCGGGATTAGCAGATACGCAGTATTTT	CATSIELAGLADTQYF
few	TRBJ2-2	TRBV6-1	TRBD1	TGTGCCAGCAGTCTCTTGGGACAGAACGGCCCGAACACCGGGGAGCTGTTTTTT	CASSLLGQNGPNTGELFF
few	TRBJ2-5	TRBV20-1	-	TGCAGTGTAGCGTTGGGGCGAAAGACCCAGTACTTC	CSVALGRKTQYF
-	TRBJ1-5	TRBV7-2	-	TGTGCCAGCAGCTTAGCCCTATCGGATAGCAATCAGCCCCAGCATTTT	CASSLALSDSNQPQHF
few	TRBJ1-4	TRBV12-3/TRBV12-4	TRBD1	TGTGCCAGCAGCCTTGGACAGGGGTCAAGATTGGCTAATGAAAAACTGTTTTTT	CASSLGQGSRLANEKLFF
-	TRBJ1-2	TRBV12-3/TRBV12-4	TRBD1	TGTGCCAGCAGTGGGACAGGCGACTATGGCTACACCTTC	CASSGTGDYGYTF
-	TRBJ2-5	TRBV6-6	-	TGTGCCAGCAAGCTAGACCTCCAAGAGACCCAGTACTTC	CASKLDLQETQYF
few	TRBJ2-7	TRBV7-2	TRBD1	TGTGCCAGCAGCTTAGAAGGGACAGGGCTTTACGAGCAGTACTTC	CASSLEGTGLYEQYF
few	TRBJ1-1	TRBV29-1	-	TGCAGCGTTGGGGAGAACACTGAAGCTTTCTTT	CSVGENTEAFF
-	TRBJ1-5	TRBV27	-	TGTGCCAGCGCACCCAGGGATAGCAATCAGCCCCAGCATTTT	CASAPRDSNQPQHF
-	TRBJ2-5	TRBV12-3/TRBV12-4	-	TGTGCCAGCAGTTTTTATCTAGCGCCCCAAGAGACCCAGTACTTC	CASSFYLAPQETQYF